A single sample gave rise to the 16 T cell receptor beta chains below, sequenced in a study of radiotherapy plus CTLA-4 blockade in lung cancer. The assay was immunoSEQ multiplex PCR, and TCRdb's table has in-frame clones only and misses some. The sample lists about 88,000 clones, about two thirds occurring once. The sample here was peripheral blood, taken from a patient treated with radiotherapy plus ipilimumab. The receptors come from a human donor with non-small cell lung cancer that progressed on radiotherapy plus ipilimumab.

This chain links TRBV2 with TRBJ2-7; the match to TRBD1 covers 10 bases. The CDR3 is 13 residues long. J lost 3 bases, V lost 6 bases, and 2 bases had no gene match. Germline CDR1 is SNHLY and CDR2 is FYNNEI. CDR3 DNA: TGTGCCAGCAGAGGGACAGGGGACTACGAGCAGTACTTC. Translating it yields CASRGTGDYEQYF.

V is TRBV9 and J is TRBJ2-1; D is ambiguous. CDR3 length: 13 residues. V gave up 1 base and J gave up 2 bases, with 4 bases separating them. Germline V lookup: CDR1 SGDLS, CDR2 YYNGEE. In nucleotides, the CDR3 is TGTGCCAGCAGCGTATCCACCTACAATGAGCAGTTCTTC. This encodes CASSVSTYNEQFF.

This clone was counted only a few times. The CDR3 region has the DNA TGCGCCAGCAGCCCATGGGGGGGGCCGACCTACAATGAGCAGTTCTTC. As protein: CASSPWGGPTYNEQFF. V gene TRBV4-3 combines with J gene TRBJ2-1; D might be TRBD2 (7 bases). Germline values: CDR1 LGHNA, CDR2 YSLEER. The CDR3 spans 16 residues. Between the trimmed V and J ends, which lost 4 bases and 2 bases, there was a span of 15 bases.

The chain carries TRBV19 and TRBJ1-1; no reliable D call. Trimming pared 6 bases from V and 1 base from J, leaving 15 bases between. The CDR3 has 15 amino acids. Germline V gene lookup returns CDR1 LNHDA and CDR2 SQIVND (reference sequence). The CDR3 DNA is TGTGCCAGTAGGCCTCCGGGTCAGCAGAACACTGAAGCTTTCTTT. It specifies CASRPPGQQNTEAFF.

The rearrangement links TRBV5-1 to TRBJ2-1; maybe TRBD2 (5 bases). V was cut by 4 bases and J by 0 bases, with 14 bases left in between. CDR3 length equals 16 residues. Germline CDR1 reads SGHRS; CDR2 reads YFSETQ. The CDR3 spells CASSQNPADSYNEQFF. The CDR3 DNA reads TGCGCCAGCAGCCAGAACCCAGCGGACTCCTACAATGAGCAGTTCTTC.

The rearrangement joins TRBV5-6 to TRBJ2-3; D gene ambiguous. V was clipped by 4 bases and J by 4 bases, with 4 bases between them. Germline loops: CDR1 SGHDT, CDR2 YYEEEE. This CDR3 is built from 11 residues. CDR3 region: CASSRADTQYF. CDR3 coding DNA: TGTGCCAGCAGCAGGGCAGATACGCAGTATTTT.

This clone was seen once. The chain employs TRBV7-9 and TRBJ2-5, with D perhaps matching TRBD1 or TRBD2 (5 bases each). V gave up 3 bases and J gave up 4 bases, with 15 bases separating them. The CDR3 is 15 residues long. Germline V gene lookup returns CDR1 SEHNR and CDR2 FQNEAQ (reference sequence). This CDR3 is CASSLDRGQRETQYF. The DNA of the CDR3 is TGTGCCAGCAGCTTGGATCGGGGCCAGCGAGAGACCCAGTACTTC.

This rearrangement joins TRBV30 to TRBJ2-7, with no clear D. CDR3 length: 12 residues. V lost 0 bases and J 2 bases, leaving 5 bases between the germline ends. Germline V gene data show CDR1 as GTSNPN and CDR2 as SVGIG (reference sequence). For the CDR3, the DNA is TGTGCCTGGAGTGTCGACACCTACGAGCAGTACTTC. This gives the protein CAWSVDTYEQYF.

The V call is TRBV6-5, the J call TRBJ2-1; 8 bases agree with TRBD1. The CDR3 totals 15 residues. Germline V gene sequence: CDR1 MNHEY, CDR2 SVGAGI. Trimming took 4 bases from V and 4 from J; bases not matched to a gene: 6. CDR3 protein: CASSSTGGTYNEQFF. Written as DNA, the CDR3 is TGTGCCAGCAGTTCCACAGGGGGAACGTACAATGAGCAGTTCTTC.

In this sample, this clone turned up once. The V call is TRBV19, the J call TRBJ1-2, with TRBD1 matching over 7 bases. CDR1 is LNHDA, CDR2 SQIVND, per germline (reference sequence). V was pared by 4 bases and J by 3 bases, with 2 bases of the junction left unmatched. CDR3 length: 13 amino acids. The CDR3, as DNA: TGTGCCAGTAGTAGCACAGGGGACTATGGCTACACCTTC. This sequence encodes CASSSTGDYGYTF.

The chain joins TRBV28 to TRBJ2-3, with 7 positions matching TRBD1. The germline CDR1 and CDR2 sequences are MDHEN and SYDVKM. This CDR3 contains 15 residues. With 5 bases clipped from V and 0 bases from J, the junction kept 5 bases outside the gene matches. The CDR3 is CASSMGQLSTDTQYF. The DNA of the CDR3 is TGTGCCAGCAGTATGGGACAGCTAAGCACAGATACGCAGTATTTT.

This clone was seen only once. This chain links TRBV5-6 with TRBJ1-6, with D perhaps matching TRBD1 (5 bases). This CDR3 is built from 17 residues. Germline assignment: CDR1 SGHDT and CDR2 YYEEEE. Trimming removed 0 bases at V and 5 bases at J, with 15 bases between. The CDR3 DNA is TGTGCCAGCAGCTTGGGGCCCGCCAGGGCCGATAATTCACCCCTCCACTTT. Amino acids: CASSLGPARADNSPLHF. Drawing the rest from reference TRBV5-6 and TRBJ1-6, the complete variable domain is DAGVTQSPTHLIKTRGQQVTLRCSPKSGHDTVSWYQQALGQGPQFIFQYYEEEERQRGNFPDRFSGHQFPNYSSELNVNALLLGDSALYLCASSLGPARADNSPLHFGNGTRLTVT.

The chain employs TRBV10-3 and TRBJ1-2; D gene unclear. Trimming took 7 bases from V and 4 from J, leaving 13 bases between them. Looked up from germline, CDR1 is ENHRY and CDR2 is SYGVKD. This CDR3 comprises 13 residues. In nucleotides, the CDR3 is TGTGCCATCACCGACAATGTAGGCTATGGCTACACCTTC. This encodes CAITDNVGYGYTF.

In DNA form, the CDR3 reads TGTGCCACCGGTATAGCGGGCAATCAGCCCCAGCATTTT. Translated: CATGIAGNQPQHF. The V and J genes are TRBV19 and TRBJ1-5; D is uncertain. Germline V gene data show CDR1 as LNHDA and CDR2 as SQIVND (reference sequence). V was trimmed by 10 bases and J by 2 bases, leaving 12 bases between them. There are 13 residues in the CDR3.

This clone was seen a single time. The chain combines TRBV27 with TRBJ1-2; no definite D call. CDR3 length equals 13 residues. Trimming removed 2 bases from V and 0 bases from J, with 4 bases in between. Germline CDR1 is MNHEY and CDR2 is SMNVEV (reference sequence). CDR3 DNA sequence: TGTGCCAGCAGTTTAACAACTAACTATGGCTACACCTTC. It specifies CASSLTTNYGYTF.

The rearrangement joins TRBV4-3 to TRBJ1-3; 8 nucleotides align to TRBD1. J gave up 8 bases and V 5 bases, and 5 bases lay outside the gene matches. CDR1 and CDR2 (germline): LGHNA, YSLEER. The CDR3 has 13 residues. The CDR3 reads CASSGPGQDTIYF. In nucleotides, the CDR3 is TGCGCCAGCAGCGGTCCGGGACAGGACACCATATATTTT.